This TCR beta chain was sequenced in a study of control samples from healthy donors and cancer patients. The data were produced by immunoSEQ multiplex PCR, yet TCRdb's version contains in-frame clones alone and is incomplete. The sample shows more than 90,000 clones, 80% to 90% of them seen only once. Germline CDR1 reads MNHEY; CDR2 reads SVGAGI. There are 15 residues in the CDR3. Between the trimmed V and J ends, which lost 6 bases and 3 bases, there was a span of 15 bases. The material sequenced was blood. The sequence derives from a man aged 30 to 45 in good health. The chain employs TRBV6-5 and TRBJ1-5; possibly TRBD1 for D (5 bases). CDR3 amino acids: CASSNDSDLNQPQHF. In DNA form, the CDR3 reads TGTGCCAGCAGCAACGACAGTGACCTCAATCAGCCCCAGCATTTT.